Following are 21 T cell receptor beta chains from one sample sequenced in a study of T cells after yellow fever vaccination. A single record per CDR3 protein comes from TCRdb applying MiXCR to the 5' RACE reads. The data contain about 580,000 distinct CDR3 sequences, about 15% of them seen just once; the ten biggest clones take up 17%. The input for sequencing was PBMCs, taken more than 4 days after the first yellow fever vaccination. The receptors shown here come from a man aged 18 to 29 who received the YFV17D yellow fever vaccine.

The chain carries TRBV7-2 and TRBJ1-2; D perhaps matches TRBD1 (6 bases). With 3 bases removed from V and 4 bases from J, the gap between germline ends came to 12 bases. The germline CDR1 and CDR2 sequences are SGHTA and FQGNSA. This CDR3 has 14 amino acids. CDR3 loop: CASSLENRAYGYTF. Here the CDR3 DNA reads TGTGCCAGCAGCTTGGAGAACAGGGCCTATGGCTACACCTTC.

The chain recombines TRBV3-1 with TRBJ2-3; D uncertain. CDR3 length equals 12 residues. CDR1 and CDR2 (germline): LGHDT, YNNKEL (reference sequence). Deletions cut 5 bases from V and 6 bases from J, with 9 bases between. CDR3 protein: CASSILRDTQYF. CDR3 coding DNA: TGTGCCAGCAGCATACTTCGGGATACGCAGTATTTT.

This clonotype was seen more than once but under ten times. CDR3 loop: CASGRGVNEQFF. In nucleotides, the CDR3 is TGTGCCAGCGGCCGAGGGGTCAATGAGCAGTTCTTC. The chain carries TRBV6-2 or TRBV6-3 and TRBJ2-1, with D perhaps matching TRBD1 or TRBD2 (5 bases each). Germline CDR1 reads MNHEY; CDR2 reads SVGEGT. V was shortened by 8 bases and J by 6 bases, with 11 bases between the two germline ends. The CDR3 runs 12 residues.

The CDR3 loop is CASSPPKSSTDTQYF. CDR3 nucleotides: TGTGCCAGCAGCCCCCCAAAGTCGAGCACAGATACGCAGTATTTT. The gene calls are TRBV3-1 and TRBJ2-3; D is uncertain. CDR1 is LGHDT and CDR2 is YNNKEL in the germline V gene (reference sequence). The V and J ends lost 4 bases and 0 bases respectively, with 11 bases between them. The CDR3 is 15 residues long.

This rearrangement joins TRBV5-6 to TRBJ1-1; D ambiguous. The CDR3 contains 14 residues. The V end was cut by 3 bases, the J end by 0 bases, with 9 bases between. The germline gives CDR1 SGHDT, CDR2 YYEEEE. CDR3 in amino acids: CASSWRRVNTEAFF. The CDR3 coding sequence is TGTGCCAGCAGCTGGCGCCGCGTGAACACTGAAGCTTTCTTT.

The chain recombines TRBV9 with TRBJ1-1, with TRBD1 matching over 10 bases. CDR1 and CDR2 (germline): SGDLS, YYNGEE. The CDR3 spans 13 residues. J gave up 7 bases and V 5 bases, and 5 bases lay outside the gene matches. The CDR3 reads CASRGTGADEAFF. The CDR3 nucleotides read TGTGCCAGCAGGGGGACAGGGGCGGATGAAGCTTTCTTT. Full variable domain (remainder filled in from reference TRBV9 and TRBJ1-1): DSGVTQTPKHLITATGQRVTLRCSPRSGDLSVYWYQQSLDQGLQFLIQYYNGEERAKGNILERFSAQQFPDLHSELNLSSLELGDSALYFCASRGTGADEAFFGQGTRLTVV.

This clonotype was counted between two and nine times. V usage is TRBV10-3 and J usage is TRBJ2-6; 8 nucleotides agree with TRBD1. The CDR3 totals 17 residues. Trimming cost V 2 bases and J 0 bases; bases outside gene matches: 3. Per the germline V gene, CDR1 is ENHRY and CDR2 is SYGVKD. CDR3 DNA sequence: TGTGCCATCAGTGAGAGGGACAGGAGCTCTGGGGCCAACGTCCTGACTTTC. This translates into CAISERDRSSGANVLTF.

V usage is TRBV5-5 and J usage is TRBJ1-2; D is undetermined. The CDR3 spans 15 residues. Germline V gene lookup returns CDR1 SGHKS and CDR2 YYEKEE (reference sequence). Trimming took off 2 bases at V and 0 bases at J, with 11 bases between the two ends. This CDR3 reads CASSFLNTANYGYTF. The CDR3 coding sequence is TGTGCCAGCAGCTTCCTAAACACAGCTAACTATGGCTACACCTTC.

This clonotype came up a few times. V usage is TRBV20-1 and J usage is TRBJ1-5; TRBD1 agrees at 12 bases. The CDR3 runs 14 residues. Germline assignment: CDR1 DFQATT and CDR2 SNEGSKA (reference sequence). Germline trimming cut 5 bases from V and 4 bases from J; bases unmatched to any gene: 3. Here the CDR3 reads CSAQGQGANQPQHF. The CDR3, as DNA: TGCAGTGCTCAGGGACAGGGGGCGAATCAGCCCCAGCATTTT.

The table lists this clonotype with a few counts. The rearrangement joins TRBV4-1 to TRBJ2-3; the D gene could be TRBD1 or TRBD2 (7 bases each). The CDR3 sequence is 21 residues long. Germline values: CDR1 MGHRA, CDR2 YSYEKL. Trimming took 0 bases from V and 4 from J, leaving 29 bases between them. CDR3 DNA sequence: TGCGCCAGCAGCCAAGAGGGAGAAGTCCCCAGGGGGGGCTCGGGGGCAGATACGCAGTATTTT. Its protein is CASSQEGEVPRGGSGADTQYF.

The chain is built from TRBV5-1 and TRBJ2-1; TRBD1 matches 12 bases. In germline, CDR1 is SGHRS, CDR2 YFSETQ. The trim removed 0 bases at V and 8 bases at J, leaving 3 bases unmatched. The CDR3 loop spans 15 amino acids. The CDR3 DNA reads TGCGCCAGCAGCTTGGCCGGGACAGGGGGCGATGAGCAGTTCTTC. Translation gives CASSLAGTGGDEQFF.

This clonotype appeared a few times. The chain combines TRBV6-2 or TRBV6-3 with TRBJ2-7; D unclear. The germline gives CDR1 MNHEY, CDR2 SVGEGT. Trimming shortened V by 4 bases and J by 2 bases, and 3 bases separated the two germline ends. This CDR3 is built from 11 residues. CDR3 residues: CASSFAYEQYV. The CDR3 nucleotides are TGTGCCAGCAGTTTCGCCTACGAGCAGTACGTC.

This clonotype appeared a few times. This sequence joins TRBV7-3 and TRBJ1-1; D ambiguous. The length of the CDR3 is 12 residues. Germline CDR1 reads SGHTA; CDR2 reads FQGTGA. Trimming stripped 5 bases from V and 5 bases from J, with 9 bases between. The CDR3 reads CASSATGTEAFF. The CDR3 nucleotides read TGTGCCAGCAGCGCCACGGGGACTGAAGCTTTCTTT.

The chain couples TRBV12-3 or TRBV12-4 to TRBJ2-3; 11 bases align to TRBD2. CDR3 size: 20 residues. V lost 1 base to trimming and J lost 4 bases; unmatched junction nucleotides: 16. In DNA form, the CDR3 reads TGTGCCAGCAGTTTAGGCCTAGCGGGGGGAAGAGGGGTGCGTGCAGATACGCAGTATTTT. Translation: CASSLGLAGGRGVRADTQYF.

The chain combines TRBV19 with TRBJ2-3; 8 nucleotides align to TRBD1. The CDR3 runs to 15 residues. Germline-derived CDR1 and CDR2 are LNHDA and SQIVND (reference sequence). J lost 1 base, V lost 6 bases, and 6 bases had no gene match. In DNA form, the CDR3 reads TGTGCCAGTAGGAACCCAGGGGGCGGCACAGATACGCAGTATTTT. As protein: CASRNPGGGTDTQYF.

This chain joins TRBV29-1 and TRBJ2-3, with 8 bases aligning to TRBD1. The CDR3 is made up of 13 amino acids. Per germline, CDR1 SQVTM and CDR2 ANQGSEA. The ends lost 4 bases at V and 4 bases at J; junction bases unmatched: 4. CDR3: CSVVTGAADTQYF. DNA for the CDR3: TGCAGCGTTGTGACAGGGGCAGCAGATACGCAGTATTTT.

This rearrangement joins TRBV27 to TRBJ2-6; TRBD1 might be the D (6 bases). V was shortened by 5 bases and J by 0 bases, with 8 bases between the two germline ends. Germline CDR1 reads MNHEY; CDR2 reads SMNVEV (reference sequence). The CDR3 length is 15 residues. DNA for the CDR3: TGTGCCAGCAGTACACAGGGCTCTGGGGCCAACGTCCTGACTTTC. Its protein is CASSTQGSGANVLTF.

The rearrangement uses TRBV7-6 and TRBJ2-3; TRBD2 is a possible D gene (6 bases). Germline V gene data show CDR1 as SGHVS and CDR2 as FNYEAQ. This CDR3 spans 16 amino acids. Deletions cut 6 bases from V and 2 bases from J, with 18 bases between. In DNA, the CDR3 is TGTGCCAGCAGACCACCCGGGGGAGAGGCCACAGATACGCAGTATTTT. It translates to CASRPPGGEATDTQYF.

The chain joins TRBV13 to TRBJ2-7; unclear D gene. The CDR3 consists of 12 residues. V was clipped by 3 bases and J by 6 bases, with 9 bases between them. Germline V gene sequence: CDR1 PRHDT, CDR2 FYEKMQ (reference sequence). The CDR3 is CASSLAGSEQYV. CDR3 DNA: TGTGCCAGCAGCTTGGCCGGTTCCGAGCAGTACGTC.

This clonotype was picked up a small number of times. The chain links TRBV7-2 to TRBJ1-2; D is uncertain. Germline CDR1 SGHTA, CDR2 FQGNSA. V was pared by 1 base and J by 8 bases, with 11 bases between. The CDR3 extends over 13 amino acids. The CDR3 spells CASSLGGLGGYTF. CDR3 sequence (DNA): TGTGCCAGCAGCTTAGGAGGCCTGGGCGGCTACACCTTC. Drawing the rest from reference TRBV7-2 and TRBJ1-2, the complete variable domain is GAGVSQSPSNKVTEKGKDVELRCDPISGHTALYWYRQSLGQGLEFLIYFQGNSAPDKSGLPSDRFSAERTGGSVSTLTIQRTQQEDSAVYLCASSLGGLGGYTFGSGTRLTVV.

This clonotype was picked up many times. This chain connects TRBV4-3 to TRBJ2-2; D possibly matches TRBD1 or TRBD2 (5 bases each). V was cut by 5 bases and J by 5 bases, with 12 bases left in between. This CDR3 has 14 residues. The germline V gene has CDR1 LGHNA and CDR2 YSLEER. CDR3 nucleotides: TGCGCCAGCAGCTGGGGTGGGGGAACCGGGGAGCTGTTTTTT. Protein sequence: CASSWGGGTGELFF.